This T cell receptor beta chain was sequenced during a study of Graves' ophthalmopathy and Graves' hyperthyroidism. Amplification of the TCR beta CDR3 regions used RNA transcripts (as template). Following a first-round RT-PCR that used HTBI primers, a second-round multiplex PCR was carried out. TCRdb reprocessed the multiplex PCR reads with MiXCR, giving one entry per CDR3 protein. The sample consists of almost 750,000 distinct CDR3 sequences, around 40% of them appearing once. Germline V gene lookup returns CDR1 LNHDA and CDR2 SQIVND (reference sequence). This CDR3 contains 17 residues. Trimming cost V 0 bases and J 5 bases, with 19 bases left between them.

The sequence derives from an adult man with Graves' ophthalmopathy. The sequenced sample consisted of peripheral blood. This chain uses TRBV19 with TRBJ2-5, with D perhaps assigned TRBD1 or TRBD2 (5 bases each). The CDR3 region has the DNA TGTGCCAGTAGTATAGATTTAAGGAGGCAGGGCAGGGAGACCCAGTACTTC. Amino acid sequence: CASSIDLRRQGRETQYF.